The 24 T cell receptor beta chains below all came from one sample that was sequenced in a study of blood T cell repertoires in COVID-19. Only in-frame clones appear in the TCRdb table, and some are missing; sequencing was by immunoSEQ multiplex PCR. The sample has over 35,000 clones, roughly 80% seen once. Material for sequencing was peripheral blood. Source of these receptors: a human donor with acute or convalescent COVID-19. The donor label of this sample is uncertain.

The J gene is TRBJ1-5, the V gene TRBV19, with TRBD1 matching 9 bases. Germline V gene data show CDR1 as LNHDA and CDR2 as SQIVND (reference sequence). The junction had 5 bases not matched to a gene; V was cut back by 4 bases and J by 7 bases. The CDR3 loop spans 14 amino acids. The CDR3 region is CASSKGQGRQPQHF. The CDR3 DNA is TGTGCCAGTAGTAAGGGACAGGGTAGGCAGCCCCAGCATTTT.

This chain joins TRBV6-5 and TRBJ1-1; TRBD1 might be the D (6 bases). The CDR3 runs 13 residues. Germline values: CDR1 MNHEY, CDR2 SVGAGI. V lost 11 bases to trimming and J lost 0 bases, with 13 bases between them. CDR3 in amino acids: CAGKDSMNTEAFF. CDR3 DNA sequence: TGTGCCGGGAAGGACAGCATGAACACTGAAGCTTTCTTT.

The rearrangement joins TRBV7-9 to TRBJ2-2; 9 nucleotides line up with TRBD2. Trimming took 1 base from V and 7 from J; bases not matched to a gene: 4. The CDR3 has 15 amino acids. Per the germline V gene, CDR1 is SEHNR and CDR2 is FQNEAQ (reference sequence). The CDR3 reads CASSLVGLAGGELFF. CDR3 nucleotide sequence: TGTGCCAGCAGCTTAGTGGGACTAGCTGGCGGGGAGCTGTTTTTT. The full variable domain, completed using reference TRBV7-9 and TRBJ2-2, is DTGVSQNPRHKITKRGQNVTFRCDPISEHNRLYWYRQTLGQGPEFLTYFQNEAQLEKSRLLSDRFSAERPKGSFSTLEIQRTEQGDSAMYLCASSLVGLAGGELFFGEGSRLTVL.

Written as DNA, the CDR3 is TGTGCCAGCAGCCAAGGACCGGGTCCCCAAAATGAGCAGTTCTTC. Translation: CASSQGPGPQNEQFF. The chain links TRBV3-1 (or the pseudogene TRBV3-2) to TRBJ2-1; D gene unclear. CDR3 size: 15 residues. Looked up from germline, CDR1 is LGHDT and CDR2 is YNNKEL (reference sequence). The V gene lost 1 base and the J gene lost 7 bases, with 14 bases spanning the gap.

The chain carries TRBV30 and TRBJ2-1; D gene ambiguous. The CDR3 runs 14 residues. Trimming took off 0 bases at V and 0 bases at J, with 6 bases between the two ends. The germline V gene encodes CDR1 GTSNPN and CDR2 SVGIG (reference sequence). The CDR3 protein is CAWSVFVSYNEQFF. The CDR3 DNA reads TGTGCCTGGAGTGTTTTCGTCTCCTACAATGAGCAGTTCTTC.

The genes are TRBV7-2 and TRBJ1-5; possible D gene TRBD1, 5 bases. The CDR3 is made up of 15 amino acids. Germline values: CDR1 SGHTA, CDR2 FQGNSA. V gave up 5 bases and J gave up 6 bases, with 17 bases separating them. CDR3 amino acids: CASSPLGDYRQPQHF. CDR3 in DNA: TGTGCCAGCAGCCCCTTAGGGGATTATCGTCAGCCCCAGCATTTT.

V and J are TRBV10-2 and TRBJ2-1; 12 positions agree with TRBD2. The V gene's germline CDR1 is WSHSY and CDR2 SAAADI. V lost 6 bases to trimming and J lost 0 bases; unmatched junction nucleotides: 15. The CDR3 sequence is 20 residues long. The CDR3 reads CASSPPGTSGPSSSYNEQFF. CDR3 nucleotide sequence: TGCGCCAGCAGCCCGCCCGGGACTAGCGGGCCATCTAGCTCCTACAATGAGCAGTTCTTC.

The chain recombines TRBV5-6 with TRBJ2-5, with 12 bases fitting TRBD2. This CDR3 has 16 residues. Germline V gene sequence: CDR1 SGHDT, CDR2 YYEEEE. The V gene end was trimmed by 5 bases and the J gene end by 5 bases; junction bases not matched to a gene: 10. The DNA for the CDR3 is TGTGCCAGCAGTTATCGACTAGCGGGAGCGTGGGAGACCCAGTACTTC. Its translation is CASSYRLAGAWETQYF.

The gene calls are TRBV3-1 (or the pseudogene TRBV3-2) and TRBJ2-7; tentative D call: TRBD1 (5 bases). V was shortened by 0 bases and J by 0 bases, with 15 bases between the two germline ends. The CDR3 has 17 amino acids. The germline CDR1 and CDR2 sequences are LGHDT and YNNKEL (reference sequence). The CDR3 spells CASSQDLTEGLSYEQYF. CDR3 DNA sequence: TGTGCCAGCAGCCAAGATCTGACAGAAGGGCTCTCCTACGAGCAGTACTTC.

Written as DNA, the CDR3 is TGTGCCAGCAGACAGGGGGTATCTAGCACAGATACGCAGTATTTT. Protein product: CASRQGVSSTDTQYF. The chain is built from TRBV5-6 and TRBJ2-3; 8 bases are a match to TRBD1. The CDR3 is made up of 15 amino acids. Trimming took 5 bases from V and 0 from J; bases not matched to a gene: 5. Germline loops: CDR1 SGHDT, CDR2 YYEEEE.

The J gene is TRBJ2-2, the V gene TRBV7-2, with D possibly TRBD1 on 5 matching bases. This CDR3 is 14 amino acids long. Per germline, CDR1 SGHTA and CDR2 FQGNSA. Trimming removed 2 bases from V and 2 bases from J, with 6 bases in between. The CDR3 loop is CASSLRTNTGELFF. The DNA of the CDR3 is TGTGCCAGCAGCTTACGGACAAACACCGGGGAGCTGTTTTTT. The variable domain in full, with the rest retrieved from reference TRBV7-2 and TRBJ2-2, is GAGVSQSPSNKVTEKGKDVELRCDPISGHTALYWYRQSLGQGLEFLIYFQGNSAPDKSGLPSDRFSAERTGGSVSTLTIQRTQQEDSAVYLCASSLRTNTGELFFGEGSRLTVL.

This sequence joins TRBV9 and TRBJ1-6; D may be TRBD1 (6 bases). The CDR3 runs to 15 residues. Germline values: CDR1 SGDLS, CDR2 YYNGEE. The V and J ends lost 3 bases and 7 bases respectively, with 14 bases between them. The CDR3 region has the DNA TGTGCCAGCAGCGAGGGAGGGACACCAAATTCACCCCTCCACTTT. Translation: CASSEGGTPNSPLHF. The full variable domain, its missing parts supplied by reference TRBV9 and TRBJ1-6, is DSGVTQTPKHLITATGQRVTLRCSPRSGDLSVYWYQQSLDQGLQFLIQYYNGEERAKGNILERFSAQQFPDLHSELNLSSLELGDSALYFCASSEGGTPNSPLHFGNGTRLTVT.

This clone has more than one count but fewer than ten. The chain couples TRBV25-1 to TRBJ2-1; 9 bases line up with TRBD1. The CDR3 is 15 amino acids. Germline CDR1 reads MGHDK; CDR2 reads SYGVNS. The ends lost 4 bases at V and 2 bases at J; junction bases unmatched: 3. The CDR3 region is CASSGDRVPYNEQFF. CDR3 in DNA: TGTGCCAGCAGTGGGGACAGGGTTCCCTACAATGAGCAGTTCTTC. Variable domain in full (rest from reference TRBV25-1 and TRBJ2-1): EADIYQTPRYLVIGTGKKITLECSQTMGHDKMYWYQQDPGMELHLIHYSYGVNSTEKGDLSSESTVSRIRTEHFPLTLESARPSHTSQYLCASSGDRVPYNEQFFGPGTRLTVL.

This clone was seen a few times. This chain links TRBV4-3 with TRBJ1-2; maybe TRBD1 (6 bases). The CDR3 spans 15 residues. CDR1 is LGHNA and CDR2 is YSLEER in the germline V gene. Trimming pared 0 bases from V and 4 bases from J, leaving 12 bases between. The CDR3 protein is CASSQDPRGSYGYTF. In DNA form, the CDR3 reads TGCGCCAGCAGCCAAGACCCCAGGGGTTCCTATGGCTACACCTTC.

The V call is TRBV5-1, the J call TRBJ2-3; TRBD2 matches 10 bases. Germline assignment: CDR1 SGHRS and CDR2 YFSETQ. This CDR3 contains 18 residues. Trimming at V came to 4 bases and at J to 4 bases, leaving 15 bases not matched to a gene. DNA for the CDR3: TGCGCCAGCAGCGGGTCGCCTAGCGGGAGAAGGGTCTCAGATACGCAGTATTTT. It specifies CASSGSPSGRRVSDTQYF.

This clone was detected only a few times. J is TRBJ1-1 and V is TRBV20-1; D is uncertain. The germline V gene has CDR1 DFQATT and CDR2 SNEGSKA (reference sequence). The CDR3 loop spans 14 amino acids. V was clipped by 3 bases and J by 1 base, with 12 bases between them. The CDR3 loop is CSASVAPKNTEAFF. The CDR3 nucleotides are TGCAGTGCTAGTGTAGCCCCCAAGAACACTGAAGCTTTCTTT.

J is TRBJ2-1 and V is TRBV11-2; D may be TRBD2 (6 bases). CDR1 is SGHAT, CDR2 FQNNGV, per germline. V lost 5 bases, J lost 9 bases, and 23 bases lay in between. The CDR3 length is 16 residues. This CDR3 reads CASSGRESDAGSEQFF. The CDR3 DNA sequence: TGTGCCAGCAGCGGTCGGGAGAGTGATGCCGGGAGTGAGCAGTTCTTC.

This clone has only a few counts. V gene TRBV30 combines with J gene TRBJ2-5, with 12 bases identical to TRBD2. The germline gives CDR1 GTSNPN, CDR2 SVGIG (reference sequence). The CDR3 totals 16 residues. J gave up 6 bases and V 0 bases, and 8 bases lay outside the gene matches. CDR3 nucleotides: TGTGCCTGGAGTGTACTAGCGGGGGGTCTGGCTAAGACCCAGTACTTC. Protein product: CAWSVLAGGLAKTQYF.

The chain employs TRBV2 and TRBJ2-2; 7 nucleotides agree with TRBD2. The germline CDR1 and CDR2 sequences are SNHLY and FYNNEI. CDR3 length: 14 amino acids. V lost 8 bases to trimming and J lost 3 bases; unmatched junction nucleotides: 6. Written as DNA, the CDR3 is TGTGCCAGCTGGCGGGAGCGAGACACCGGGGAGCTGTTTTTT. Its protein is CASWRERDTGELFF.

The V call is TRBV18, the J call TRBJ1-3; D not certain. Germline V gene sequence: CDR1 KGHSH, CDR2 LQKENI. The V and J ends lost 2 bases and 0 bases respectively, with 11 bases between them. The CDR3 is made up of 16 amino acids. The CDR3 DNA follows: TGTGCCAGCTCACCATTCCCCTCGAGCTCTGGAAACACCATATATTTT. Encoded protein: CASSPFPSSSGNTIYF.

This chain links TRBV3-1 (or the pseudogene TRBV3-2) with TRBJ2-1; a weak D match, TRBD1 (6 bases). Trimming took 6 bases from V and 7 from J, leaving 10 bases between them. The germline V gene encodes CDR1 LGHDT and CDR2 YNNKEL (reference sequence). CDR3 size: 12 residues. The DNA for the CDR3 is TGTGCCAGCAGTCGGGACACTAATGAGCAGTTCTTC. This codes for CASSRDTNEQFF.

The chain recombines TRBV6-5 with TRBJ1-1; possibly TRBD1 for D (5 bases). CDR1 and CDR2 (germline): MNHEY, SVGAGI. The ends were cut back, 8 bases at V and 5 bases at J, with 18 bases in the middle. There are 14 residues in the CDR3. The CDR3 sequence is CASADWGVDTEAFF. The CDR3 DNA is TGTGCCAGCGCGGATTGGGGGGTGGATACTGAAGCTTTCTTT.

The J gene is TRBJ1-4, the V gene TRBV7-2; a weak D match, TRBD1 (5 bases). Germline V gene sequence: CDR1 SGHTA, CDR2 FQGNSA. V dropped 7 bases and J dropped 4 bases, with 16 bases sitting between them. This CDR3 spans 15 amino acids. CDR3 DNA sequence: TGTGCCAGCAACTTCGGGGGAAGTAATAATGAAAAACTGTTTTTT. Translating gives CASNFGGSNNEKLFF.

V and J are TRBV27 and TRBJ1-5, with D possibly TRBD1 on 6 matching bases. CDR3 length equals 13 residues. The germline CDR1 and CDR2 sequences are MNHEY and SMNVEV (reference sequence). The V gene lost 3 bases and the J gene lost 7 bases, with 10 bases spanning the gap. This CDR3 reads CASSFSGGQPQHF. The CDR3 nucleotides are TGTGCCAGCAGTTTCAGCGGGGGCCAGCCCCAGCATTTT.